This T cell receptor (beta chain) was identified in a study of cytotoxic CD8 clonotypes in ibrutinib-treated CLL. Here immunoSEQ multiplex PCR was the method, and the copy in TCRdb shows in-frame clones only, minus some. Of 270,000 or so clones listed, around 69% are singletons. V gave up 3 bases and J gave up 8 bases, with 11 bases separating them. This CDR3 is built from 11 residues. Germline V lookup: CDR1 DFQATT, CDR2 SNEGSKA (reference sequence). The sample here was PBMCs, taken at disease progression, from a patient treated with ibrutinib. The clonotype originates from a human donor with chronic lymphocytic leukemia. The gene calls are TRBV20-1 and TRBJ2-7, with D unresolved. The CDR3 protein is CSARDPLKQYF. Here the CDR3 DNA reads TGCAGTGCTAGGGACCCTTTGAAGCAGTACTTC.